This T cell receptor (beta chain) originates from a study of response to subunit inactivated influenza vaccine. One entry per CDR3 protein results from TCRdb running MiXCR on the RT-PCR reads. The sample consists of about 800,000 distinct CDR3 sequences, roughly 20% of them appearing once. The CDR3 is made up of 16 amino acids. Germline V CDR1 and CDR2: DFQATT, SNEGSKA (reference sequence). After removal of 4 bases from V and 5 bases from J, the junction contained 7 bases not matched to a gene. Here the sequenced sample was PBMCs from blood, taken around 5 days after vaccination. This sequence was found in a man aged 50-59 years who received an inactivated influenza vaccine. This rearrangement joins TRBV20-1 to TRBJ2-5; 16 bases agree with TRBD2. CDR3 loop: CSATGTSGRVRETQYF. Here the CDR3 DNA reads TGCAGTGCTACGGGGACTAGCGGGAGGGTCCGGGAGACCCAGTACTTC.